This T cell receptor (beta chain) was documented in a study of shared clonotypes between healthy human individuals. Regarding the study as a whole: Sorted-subset sequencing was shown by rarefaction to be incomplete despite large depth. Generally, naive subsets (rather than memory subsets) showed larger estimated richness.

The table lists this clone with a count of one. The antigen is unknown. TCRdb's copy holds only in-frame clones and misses some; the assay was immunoSEQ multiplex PCR. The repertoire consists of 2 million to 2.5 million clones, with less than 95% occurring once and the leading ten covering 0.37%. The V segment lost 5 bases and the J segment 6 bases; nucleotides outside the gene matches: 12. This CDR3 contains 16 residues. The germline CDR1 and CDR2 sequences are LNHNV and YYDKDF (reference sequence). The TCR originated in a man younger than 35 in good health. Some clones in this sample may be carry-over from other donors' samples. Material for sequencing was naive CD4+ T cells from PBMCs. Subset of the sample: CD45RA+ positively selected. The V call is TRBV15, the J call TRBJ2-1, with TRBD2 identical over 8 bases. The DNA of the CDR3 is TGTGCCACCAGCGCAAGCCAGCGGGAGTTATCCAATGAGCAGTTCTTC. This sequence encodes CATSASQRELSNEQFF.